This T cell receptor beta chain was sequenced in a study of blood T cell repertoires in COVID-19. Study-wide background: Acute and convalescent COVID-19 samples came from the United States, Italy and Spain. PBMCs, B-cell-depleted T cells, or T cells provided the cDNA or gDNA that made up the material.

TCRdb's table, derived via immunoSEQ multiplex PCR, lists solely in-frame clones and lacks some. Counted here are about 460,000 clones, about nine tenths occurring once; the ten biggest clones make up under 9.5%. Cohort allocation depended upon clinical history that participants reported. V lost 2 bases, J lost 8 bases, and 10 bases lay in between. CDR3 size: 13 residues. The germline CDR1 and CDR2 sequences are SGHTA and FQGNSA. The sequenced sample was PBMCs or T cells enriched from blood (not recorded which). The TCR was taken from a woman aged 60-75 years who had recovered from COVID-19. J is TRBJ1-5 and V is TRBV7-2; D call uncertain. CDR3 DNA: TGTGCCAGCAGCTTATTATGGGGAGAGCCCCAGCATTTT. Amino acids: CASSLLWGEPQHF.